The clone carrying this T cell receptor (beta chain) turned up a few times. The target antigen is unknown. MiXCR was run by TCRdb on the 5' RACE reads, yielding one entry per CDR3 protein. The sample shows approximately 250,000 distinct CDR3 sequences, under 35% of them seen only once. Trimming pared 0 bases from V and 2 bases from J, leaving 8 bases between. Germline V gives CDR1 MNHEY, CDR2 SVGAGI. This CDR3 contains 15 residues. This sample was included in a study of CD8 T cells in ankylosing spondylitis. Study conclusions and caveats: It was reported that disease-linked clones were significantly enriched in matched ankylosing spondylitis synovial fluid. Prior literature has documented some motif variants in synovial fluid and blood from reactive arthritis. Made up of 7 to 9 highly homologous variants, a TCR beta motif appeared characteristic of ankylosing spondylitis blood.

The TCR originated in a male donor with ankylosing spondylitis or in good health (not recorded which). This rearrangement joins TRBV6-5 to TRBJ1-5; D is unresolved. Sample: blood, either unsorted or a sorted T cell fraction (not recorded which). CDR3 nucleotides: TGTGCCAGCAGTTACTCCTGGGATGGCAATCAGCCCCAGCATTTT. Its translation is CASSYSWDGNQPQHF.